Following are 7 T cell receptor beta chains from one sample sequenced in a study of identifying expanded T cells in peripheral blood. Clones were read by immunoSEQ multiplex PCR, and TCRdb kept only the in-frame ones, dropping some. The sample yields about 110,000 clones, 88% seen once. Sequences were obtained from blood. These receptor sequences come from a person between 18 and 75 years old in good health.

This clone was seen just once. In DNA, the CDR3 is TGTGCCAGCAGCGTAGGACCGAGCAATCAGCCCCAGCATTTT. It specifies CASSVGPSNQPQHF. This chain uses TRBV9 with TRBJ1-5; no definite D call. V lost 0 bases to trimming and J lost 1 base, with 5 bases between them. The CDR3 spans 14 residues. Germline V gene sequence: CDR1 SGDLS, CDR2 YYNGEE.

This clone was seen just once. This chain links TRBV5-8 with TRBJ1-3; D unresolved. The CDR3 sequence is 14 residues long. CDR1 and CDR2 (germline): SGHTS, YDEGEE. V lost 1 base and J 0 bases, leaving 5 bases between the germline ends. The CDR3 region is CASSLYSSGNTIYF. The CDR3 nucleotides are TGTGCCAGCAGCTTGTACTCCTCTGGAAACACCATATATTTT.

This clone was counted once. J is TRBJ2-1 and V is TRBV21-1; the table assigns TRBD1, which was not confirmed against the DNA. TRBV21-1 represents a pseudogene. This CDR3 is built from 13 residues. In DNA, the CDR3 is TGTGCCAGCAGCAAAGCCCCGACAGCAGAGCAGTTCTTC. Its protein is CASSKAPTAEQFF.

The chain uses TRBV7-2 and TRBJ2-7, with 7 bases identical to TRBD1. This CDR3 comprises 12 residues. CDR1 and CDR2 (germline): SGHTA, FQGNSA. After removal of 4 bases from V and 4 bases from J, the junction contained 1 base not matched to a gene. CDR3 region: CASSSTGYEQYF. DNA of the CDR3: TGTGCCAGCAGCTCGACAGGGTACGAGCAGTACTTC. Filled out from reference TRBV7-2 and TRBJ2-7, the complete variable domain reads GAGVSQSPSNKVTEKGKDVELRCDPISGHTALYWYRQSLGQGLEFLIYFQGNSAPDKSGLPSDRFSAERTGGSVSTLTIQRTQQEDSAVYLCASSSTGYEQYFGPGTRLTVT.

V usage is TRBV19 and J usage is TRBJ2-1, with D uncertain. CDR1 is LNHDA and CDR2 is SQIVND in the germline V gene (reference sequence). CDR3 length: 15 residues. V lost 5 bases and J lost 6, with 17 bases in between. The CDR3 spells CASSPKRLPGNEQFF. Written as DNA, the CDR3 is TGTGCCAGTAGTCCCAAGCGCCTCCCGGGCAATGAGCAGTTCTTC.

The CDR3 reads CASSRWGKNTEAFF. Written as DNA, the CDR3 is TGTGCCAGCAGCCGGTGGGGGAAGAACACTGAAGCTTTCTTT. The genes are TRBV13 and TRBJ1-1, with TRBD1 as a possible D gene (5 bases). Trimming took off 5 bases at V and 1 base at J, with 11 bases between the two ends. Germline loops: CDR1 PRHDT, CDR2 FYEKMQ (reference sequence). The CDR3 consists of 14 residues.

In the case of this clone: The identical CDR3 is also encoded by other nucleotide sequences in the sample. V usage is TRBV28 and J usage is TRBJ1-3; unclear D gene. Germline loops: CDR1 MDHEN, CDR2 SYDVKM. Trimming took off 3 bases at V and 0 bases at J, with 9 bases between the two ends. This CDR3 spans 15 amino acids. The CDR3 nucleotides read TGTGCCAGCAGTTTGGCCTACGGCTCTGGAAACACCATATATTTT. Translation gives CASSLAYGSGNTIYF.